This TCR beta chain emerged from a study of response to subunit inactivated influenza vaccine. TCRdb reprocessed the RT-PCR reads with MiXCR, giving one entry per CDR3 protein. The table records more than 550,000 distinct CDR3 sequences, 11% of them present only once. In its sample, this clonotype was seen many times. Trimming cost V 3 bases and J 0 bases, with 13 bases left between them. Germline CDR1 SGHRS, CDR2 YFSETQ. The CDR3 totals 17 residues. Separately, the same data were catalogued under a study of T cells expressing NK-cell markers. As reported in that work: TCR beta cDNA was generated via 5'RACE template switching incorporating UMIs. Seven of the eight sequenced donors were HCMV-seropositive; one was seronegative. Top CD8+ clonotypes included the dominant CD3+CD56+NKG2C+ clonotypes in a handful of donors.

The sample here was PBMCs from blood, taken on the day of vaccination. This receptor was taken from a man aged 45 to 65 who received an inactivated influenza vaccine. The chain has TRBV5-1 and TRBJ1-6, with a tentative D call TRBD1 (5 bases). CDR3 amino acids: CASSSGLLDSYNSPLHF. The CDR3 nucleotides are TGCGCCAGCAGCTCGGGACTGCTAGACTCCTATAATTCACCCCTCCACTTT.